This T cell receptor (beta chain) was documented in a study of memory CD4+ T cells and cytomegalovirus serostatus. Findings and limits, study-wide: CD4+ memory repertoires contained about two fifths of the roughly 160 reported CMV TCRbeta sequences.

This clone was detected a few times. Its antigen remains unidentified. This sample also contains other DNA sequences that code for the same CDR3. Germline CDR1 is KGHSH and CDR2 is LQKENI. J lost 1 base, V lost 3 bases, and 4 bases had no gene match. This CDR3 comprises 16 residues. The sort gate was single viable CD3+CD4+CD8-CD45RO+ cells for memory CD4+ T cells. Produced via immunoSEQ multiplex PCR; TCRdb's table is partial and in-frame only. The sample records about 47,000 clones, roughly 80% being singletons. The clonotype was recovered from an adult in good health and CMV-seropositive. The chain couples TRBV18 to TRBJ1-5; TRBD1 matches 9 bases. Input material: memory CD4+ T cells from blood. The CDR3 sequence: CASSPFGQGSNQPQHF. CDR3 sequence (DNA): TGTGCCAGCTCACCCTTCGGACAGGGGAGCAATCAGCCCCAGCATTTT.